These 19 T cell receptor beta chains were sequenced from one sample in a study of beta chain features in type 1 diabetes. No antigen is known for these receptors. Study-level points and caveats: Moderate yet significant TCRB CDR3 shortening was seen in Type 1 diabetes patients in all four CD4+ subsets.

The sequenced template was cDNA made from the entire isolated RNA. The data were produced by immunoSEQ multiplex PCR, yet TCRdb's version contains in-frame clones alone and is incomplete. Among roughly 300,000 clones listed, over 11% were seen once. Sequences were obtained from naive CD4+ T cells from blood. The source is a young man with type 1 diabetes.

A note on this clone: This sample also contains other DNA sequences that code for the same CDR3. V is TRBV5-1 and J is TRBJ2-2; no definite D call. The CDR3 spans 13 residues. Germline CDR1 SGHRS, CDR2 YFSETQ. V lost 0 bases and J 5 bases, leaving 5 bases between the germline ends. The CDR3 protein is CASSLAGTGELFF. In DNA form, the CDR3 reads TGCGCCAGCAGCTTGGCCGGGACCGGGGAGCTGTTTTTT.

This rearrangement joins TRBV27 to TRBJ2-4; 8 bases match TRBD2. This CDR3 spans 14 amino acids. The J segment lost 5 bases and the V segment lost 8 bases, leaving 8 bases of the junction unmatched. The germline V gene encodes CDR1 MNHEY and CDR2 SMNVEV (reference sequence). The CDR3 region has the DNA TGTGCCAGCCGGGTTCTAGCGGGTCAAAACATTCAGTACTTC. Its protein is CASRVLAGQNIQYF.

This clone appeared a few times. The chain links TRBV29-1 to TRBJ2-5; D may be TRBD2 (6 bases). Trimming pared 8 bases from V and 4 bases from J, leaving 14 bases between. This CDR3 region has 12 residues. Germline V gives CDR1 SQVTM, CDR2 ANQGSEA. CDR3 DNA sequence: TGCAGCTTCCGGCGGCGGGGAGAGACCCAGTACTTC. It encodes CSFRRRGETQYF.

This clone was picked up a small number of times. The chain employs TRBV19 and TRBJ2-1; 8 bases fit TRBD2. With V trimmed by 4 bases and J by 1 base, 6 bases remained unmatched. Germline CDR1 and CDR2: LNHDA and SQIVND (reference sequence). The CDR3 is 16 amino acids. In DNA form, the CDR3 reads TGTGCCAGTAGTAGGGGCGCGGGAGGATCCTACAATGAGCAGTTCTTC. Protein sequence: CASSRGAGGSYNEQFF.

This clone was counted a few times. The rearrangement uses TRBV7-9 and TRBJ2-3; D unclear. The V end was cut by 5 bases, the J end by 4 bases, with 13 bases between. The CDR3 sequence is 14 residues long. The germline gives CDR1 SEHNR, CDR2 FQNEAQ (reference sequence). The CDR3 DNA is TGTGCCAGCAGCCCGATAGCCGGCGCAGATACGCAGTATTTT. Its translation is CASSPIAGADTQYF.

The chain combines TRBV18 with TRBJ2-1; D unclear. Trimming cost V 3 bases and J 5 bases, with 5 bases left between them. The CDR3 is 12 residues long. Germline V gives CDR1 KGHSH, CDR2 LQKENI. CDR3 in DNA: TGTGCCAGCTCACCCAGGCACAATGAGCAGTTCTTC. Protein product: CASSPRHNEQFF.

In DNA, the CDR3 is TGTGCCAGTAGGACCCAAGGGGTATACGGCTACACCTTC. Its protein product is CASRTQGVYGYTF. The chain couples TRBV19 to TRBJ1-2, with D possibly being TRBD1 (5 bases). The CDR3 runs 13 residues. V was clipped by 6 bases and J by 8 bases, with 16 bases between them. Germline CDR1 is LNHDA and CDR2 is SQIVND (reference sequence).

The table lists this clone with a few counts. V is TRBV9 and J is TRBJ2-1; 12 positions agree with TRBD2. After removal of 0 bases from V and 6 bases from J, the junction contained 4 bases not matched to a gene. This CDR3 has 16 residues. Looked up from germline, CDR1 is SGDLS and CDR2 is YYNGEE. The CDR3 sequence is CASSVEPSGRGNEQFF. DNA for the CDR3: TGTGCCAGCAGCGTAGAACCTAGCGGGAGGGGCAATGAGCAGTTCTTC.

This clone was counted between two and nine times. CDR3 protein: CASSFSREETQYF. CDR3 sequence (DNA): TGTGCCAGCAGCTTTAGCAGGGAAGAGACCCAGTACTTC. This sequence joins TRBV5-4 and TRBJ2-5; D is possibly TRBD1 (5 bases). Germline values: CDR1 SGHNT, CDR2 YYREEE (reference sequence). The CDR3 has 13 residues. V was trimmed by 2 bases and J by 3 bases, leaving 8 bases between them.

This clone was picked up a small number of times. The rearrangement links TRBV7-3 to TRBJ2-3; perhaps TRBD1 as D (6 bases). This CDR3 spans 14 amino acids. Trimming shortened V by 5 bases and J by 2 bases, and 11 bases separated the two germline ends. Germline loops: CDR1 SGHTA, CDR2 FQGTGA. CDR3 sequence (DNA): TGTGCCAGCAGCGCTGGGGACAACACAGATACGCAGTATTTT. Its protein is CASSAGDNTDTQYF.

This sequence joins TRBV28 and TRBJ2-7; 10 bases are a match to TRBD1. Losses at the gene ends were 1 base for V and 4 bases for J; bases not matched to a gene: 7. The CDR3 extends over 16 amino acids. The V gene's germline CDR1 is MDHEN and CDR2 SYDVKM. CDR3 sequence: CASSLLPGTGDYEQYF. CDR3 in DNA: TGTGCCAGCAGTTTATTGCCCGGGACAGGGGATTACGAGCAGTACTTC.

The J gene is TRBJ1-4, the V gene TRBV28; D may be TRBD1 (5 bases). Germline V gene data show CDR1 as MDHEN and CDR2 as SYDVKM. This CDR3 region has 12 residues. Trimming shortened V by 10 bases and J by 8 bases, and 14 bases separated the two germline ends. CDR3 DNA: TGTGCCACCGGGGGGGACGCAGAAAAACTGTTTTTT. Encoded protein: CATGGDAEKLFF. Full variable domain (rest looked up from reference TRBV28 and TRBJ1-4): DVKVTQSSRYLVKRTGEKVFLECVQDMDHENMFWYRQDPGLGLRLIYFSYDVKMKEKGDIPEGYSVSREKKERFSLILESASTNQTSMYLCATGGDAEKLFFGSGTQLSVL.

This clone was counted a few times. DNA for the CDR3: TGCGCCAGCATTCCGACAGGGATCGGCGTTGAGACGCAGTTCTTC. It translates to CASIPTGIGVETQFF. The chain joins TRBV5-1 to TRBJ2-1; 7 nucleotides line up with TRBD1. This CDR3 is 15 amino acids long. The junction had 18 bases not matched to a gene; V was cut back by 6 bases and J by 12 bases. Looked up from germline, CDR1 is SGHRS and CDR2 is YFSETQ.

The rearrangement links TRBV28 to TRBJ2-6, with TRBD1 matching over 8 bases. Germline CDR1 MDHEN, CDR2 SYDVKM. Losses at the gene ends were 4 bases for V and 4 bases for J; bases not matched to a gene: 12. This CDR3 region has 18 residues. In nucleotides, the CDR3 is TGTGCCAGCAGTTCTACCGGGACAGGCCGACCCGGGGCCAACGTCCTGACTTTC. Protein product: CASSSTGTGRPGANVLTF.

The genes are TRBV30 and TRBJ2-7; D possibly corresponds to TRBD2 (6 bases). Trimming cost V 5 bases and J 5 bases, with 16 bases left between them. Germline CDR1 and CDR2: GTSNPN and SVGIG (reference sequence). This CDR3 has 13 residues. CDR3 sequence: CAWQMGGSHEQYF. For the CDR3, the DNA is TGTGCCTGGCAGATGGGGGGATCGCACGAGCAGTACTTC.

The chain uses TRBV28 and TRBJ1-2; 8 bases match TRBD1. This CDR3 spans 14 amino acids. Trimming took 4 bases from V and 7 from J; bases not matched to a gene: 8. Germline V gives CDR1 MDHEN, CDR2 SYDVKM. The CDR3, as DNA: TGTGCCAGCAGTTACAGGGGGATAAAGGGTGGCTACACCTTC. It translates to CASSYRGIKGGYTF.

This chain connects TRBV9 to TRBJ2-5; D is perhaps TRBD2 (6 bases). The CDR3 has 15 amino acids. Trimming shortened V by 0 bases and J by 5 bases, and 14 bases separated the two germline ends. From germline, CDR1 is SGDLS and CDR2 YYNGEE. The CDR3 bases are TGTGCCAGCAGCGTAGAACTATCGGGGGTCGAGACCCAGTACTTC. It is translated as CASSVELSGVETQYF.

This clone has only a few counts. The chain joins TRBV5-6 to TRBJ2-1, with 10 bases matching TRBD2. V was clipped by 0 bases and J by 8 bases; unmatched bases: 5. This CDR3 contains 15 residues. The germline CDR1 and CDR2 sequences are SGHDT and YYEEEE. The CDR3 sequence: CASSLGVAGGYEQFF. The CDR3 region has the DNA TGTGCCAGCAGCTTGGGGGTAGCGGGAGGATATGAGCAGTTCTTC.

The chain uses TRBV28 and TRBJ2-1; perhaps TRBD2 as D (5 bases). V was shortened by 3 bases and J by 9 bases, with 15 bases between the two germline ends. The germline gives CDR1 MDHEN, CDR2 SYDVKM. This CDR3 contains 14 residues. The CDR3 region is CASSFSGVYPEQFF. The CDR3 DNA sequence: TGTGCCAGCAGTTTTTCCGGGGTTTACCCTGAGCAGTTCTTC.